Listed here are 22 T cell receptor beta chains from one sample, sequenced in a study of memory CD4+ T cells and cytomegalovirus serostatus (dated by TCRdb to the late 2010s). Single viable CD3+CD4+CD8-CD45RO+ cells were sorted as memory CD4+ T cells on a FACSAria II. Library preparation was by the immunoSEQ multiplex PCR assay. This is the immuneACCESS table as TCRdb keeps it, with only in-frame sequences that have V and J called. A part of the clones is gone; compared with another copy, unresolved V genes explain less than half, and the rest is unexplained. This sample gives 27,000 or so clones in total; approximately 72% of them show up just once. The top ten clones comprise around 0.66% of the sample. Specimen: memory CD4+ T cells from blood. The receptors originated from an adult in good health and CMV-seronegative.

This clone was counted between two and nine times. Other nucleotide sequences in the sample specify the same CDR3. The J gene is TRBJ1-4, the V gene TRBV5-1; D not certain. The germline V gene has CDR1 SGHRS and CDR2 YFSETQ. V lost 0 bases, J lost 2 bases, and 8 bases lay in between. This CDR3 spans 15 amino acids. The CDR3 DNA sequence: TGCGCCAGCAGCTTGGGTGGGGAGACTAATGAAAAACTGTTTTTT. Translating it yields CASSLGGETNEKLFF.

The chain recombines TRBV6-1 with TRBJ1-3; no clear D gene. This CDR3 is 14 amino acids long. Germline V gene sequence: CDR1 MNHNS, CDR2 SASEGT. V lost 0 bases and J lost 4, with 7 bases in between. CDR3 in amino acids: CASSEAWTGNTIYF. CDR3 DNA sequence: TGTGCCAGCAGTGAAGCTTGGACGGGAAACACCATATATTTT.

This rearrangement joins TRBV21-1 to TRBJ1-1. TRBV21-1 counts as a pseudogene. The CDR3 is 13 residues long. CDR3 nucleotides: TGTGCCAGCAAGGGATTTATGAACACTGAAGCTTTCTTT. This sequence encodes CASKGFMNTEAFF.

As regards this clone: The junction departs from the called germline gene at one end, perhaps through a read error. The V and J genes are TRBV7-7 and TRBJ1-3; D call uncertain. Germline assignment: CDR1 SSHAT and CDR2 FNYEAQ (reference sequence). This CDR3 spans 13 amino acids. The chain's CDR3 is CASSPQTGNTIYF. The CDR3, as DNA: TGTGCTAGCAGCCCTCAGACGGGAAACACCATATATTTT.

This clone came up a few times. In nucleotides, the CDR3 is TGTGCCAGCAGCTTGGTAGATTCGCCGGGCGAGCAGTACTTC. It codes for CASSLVDSPGEQYF. This chain connects TRBV5-5 to TRBJ2-7, with D unclear. CDR3 length: 14 amino acids. Trimming took 0 bases from V and 6 from J, leaving 13 bases between them. Germline CDR1 reads SGHKS; CDR2 reads YYEKEE (reference sequence).

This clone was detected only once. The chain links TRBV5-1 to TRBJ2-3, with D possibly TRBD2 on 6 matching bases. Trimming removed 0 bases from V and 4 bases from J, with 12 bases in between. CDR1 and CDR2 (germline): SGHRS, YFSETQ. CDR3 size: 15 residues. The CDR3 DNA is TGCGCCAGCAGCTTGGATCGGGACTCTTCAGATACGCAGTATTTT. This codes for CASSLDRDSSDTQYF.

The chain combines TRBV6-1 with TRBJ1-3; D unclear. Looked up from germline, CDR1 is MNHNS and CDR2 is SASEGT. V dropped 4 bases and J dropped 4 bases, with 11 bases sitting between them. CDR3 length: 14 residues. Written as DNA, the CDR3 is TGTGCCAGCAGTGTTCGAATTACAGGAAACACCATATATTTT. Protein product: CASSVRITGNTIYF.

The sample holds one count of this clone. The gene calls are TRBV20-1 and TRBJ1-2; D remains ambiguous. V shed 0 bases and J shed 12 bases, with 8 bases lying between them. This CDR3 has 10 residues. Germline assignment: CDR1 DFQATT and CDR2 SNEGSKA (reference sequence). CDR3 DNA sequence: TGCAGTGCTAGAGATTTCGGGGACACCTTC. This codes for CSARDFGDTF.

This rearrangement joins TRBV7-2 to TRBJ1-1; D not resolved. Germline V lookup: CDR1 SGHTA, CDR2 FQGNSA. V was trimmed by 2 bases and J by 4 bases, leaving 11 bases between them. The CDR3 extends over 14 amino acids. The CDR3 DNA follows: TGTGCCAGCAGCTTACGGGGAGGAGTCACTGAAGCTTTCTTT. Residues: CASSLRGGVTEAFF.

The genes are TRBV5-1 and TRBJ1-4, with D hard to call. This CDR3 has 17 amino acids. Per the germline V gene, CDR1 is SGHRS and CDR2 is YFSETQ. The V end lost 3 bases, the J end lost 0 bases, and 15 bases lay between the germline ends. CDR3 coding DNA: TGCGCCAGCAGCTGGGCCGGACGGTCGGCAACTAATGAAAAACTGTTTTTT. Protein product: CASSWAGRSATNEKLFF.

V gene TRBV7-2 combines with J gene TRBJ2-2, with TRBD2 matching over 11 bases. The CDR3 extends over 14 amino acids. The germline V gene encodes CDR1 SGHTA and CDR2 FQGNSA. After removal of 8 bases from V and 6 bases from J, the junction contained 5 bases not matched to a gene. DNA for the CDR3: TGTGCCAGCGAAACGGGACTAGCGGCCGGGGAGCTGTTTTTT. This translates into CASETGLAAGELFF.

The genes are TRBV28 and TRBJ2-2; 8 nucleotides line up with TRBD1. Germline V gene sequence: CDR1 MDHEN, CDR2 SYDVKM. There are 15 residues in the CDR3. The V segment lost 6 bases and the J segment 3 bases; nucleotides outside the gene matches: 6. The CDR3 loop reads CASRSGGADTGELFF. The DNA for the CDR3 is TGTGCCAGCAGATCAGGGGGCGCGGACACCGGGGAGCTGTTTTTT.

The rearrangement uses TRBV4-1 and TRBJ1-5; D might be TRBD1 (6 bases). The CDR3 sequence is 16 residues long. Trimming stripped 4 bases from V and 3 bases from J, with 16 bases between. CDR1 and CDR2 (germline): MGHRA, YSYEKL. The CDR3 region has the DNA TGCGCCAGCAGCCTAGATACCGGGACACCCAATCAGCCCCAGCATTTT. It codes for CASSLDTGTPNQPQHF.

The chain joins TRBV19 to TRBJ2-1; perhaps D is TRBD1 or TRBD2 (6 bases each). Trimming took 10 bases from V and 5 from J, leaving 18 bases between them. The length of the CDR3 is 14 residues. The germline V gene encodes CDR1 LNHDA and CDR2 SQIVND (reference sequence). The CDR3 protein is CATQGRGPNNEQFF. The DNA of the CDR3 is TGTGCCACCCAGGGCCGGGGGCCGAACAATGAGCAGTTCTTC.

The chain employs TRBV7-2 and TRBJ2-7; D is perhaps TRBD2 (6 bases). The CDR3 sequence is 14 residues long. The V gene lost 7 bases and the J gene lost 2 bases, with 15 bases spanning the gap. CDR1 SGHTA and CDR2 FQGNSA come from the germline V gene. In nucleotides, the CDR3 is TGTGCCAGCACCAGGAATAGCGGTCCCTACGAGCAGTACTTC. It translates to CASTRNSGPYEQYF.

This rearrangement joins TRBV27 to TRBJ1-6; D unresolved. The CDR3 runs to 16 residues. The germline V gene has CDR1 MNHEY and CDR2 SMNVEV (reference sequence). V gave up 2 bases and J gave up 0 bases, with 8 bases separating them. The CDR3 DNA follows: TGTGCCAGCAGTTTAAGCCAGAGCTCCTATAATTCACCCCTCCACTTT. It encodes CASSLSQSSYNSPLHF.

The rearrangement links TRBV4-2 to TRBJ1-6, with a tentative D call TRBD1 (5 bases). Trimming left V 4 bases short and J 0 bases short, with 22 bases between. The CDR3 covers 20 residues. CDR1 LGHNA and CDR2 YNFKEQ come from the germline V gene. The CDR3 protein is CASSLEAAQGRSSYNSPLHF. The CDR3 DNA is TGTGCCAGCAGCCTGGAGGCCGCGCAGGGAAGATCCTCCTATAATTCACCCCTCCACTTT.

DNA for the CDR3: TGTGCCAGCTCGCGGAGTACAGGGAACGTCCTGACTTTC. Protein product: CASSRSTGNVLTF. V and J are TRBV18 and TRBJ2-6, with D perhaps matching TRBD1 (6 bases). The germline gives CDR1 KGHSH, CDR2 LQKENI. With 6 bases removed from V and 10 bases from J, the gap between germline ends came to 13 bases. The length of the CDR3 is 13 residues.

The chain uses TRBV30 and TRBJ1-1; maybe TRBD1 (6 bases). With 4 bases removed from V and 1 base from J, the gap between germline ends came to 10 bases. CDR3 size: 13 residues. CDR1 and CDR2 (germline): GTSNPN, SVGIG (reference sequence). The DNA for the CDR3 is TGTGCCTGGAATAGGGGGTCGAACACTGAAGCTTTCTTT. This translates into CAWNRGSNTEAFF.

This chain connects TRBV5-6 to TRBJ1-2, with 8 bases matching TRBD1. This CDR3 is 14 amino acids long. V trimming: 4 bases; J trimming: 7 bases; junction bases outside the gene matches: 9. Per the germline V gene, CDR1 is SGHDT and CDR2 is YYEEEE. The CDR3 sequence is CASSQIDRGGGYTF. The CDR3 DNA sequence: TGTGCCAGCAGCCAAATAGACAGGGGTGGTGGCTACACCTTC.

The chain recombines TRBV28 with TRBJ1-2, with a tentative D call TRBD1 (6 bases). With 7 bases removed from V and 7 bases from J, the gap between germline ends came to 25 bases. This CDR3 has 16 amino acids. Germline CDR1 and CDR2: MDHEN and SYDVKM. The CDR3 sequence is CASTVSPGGLTSGYTF. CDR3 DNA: TGTGCCAGCACCGTGTCCCCGGGGGGCCTGACGTCTGGCTACACCTTC.

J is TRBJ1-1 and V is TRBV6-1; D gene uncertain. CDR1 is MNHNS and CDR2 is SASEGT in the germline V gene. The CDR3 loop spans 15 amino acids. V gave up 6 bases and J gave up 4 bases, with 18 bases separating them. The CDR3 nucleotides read TGTGCCAGCAGACGGGAAAGTGGGATTGGCACTGAAGCTTTCTTT. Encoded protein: CASRRESGIGTEAFF.